What follows are 32 T cell receptor beta chains derived from one specimen sequenced in a study of shared clonotypes between healthy human individuals. Positive CCR7 selection of CD45RO-negative cells yielded the naive CD8 cells, and terminally differentiated effector memory CD45RA+ cells were excluded. TCRdb's table, derived via immunoSEQ multiplex PCR, lists solely in-frame clones and lacks some. The sample shows 1.5 million to 2.5 million clones, approximately 94% of them seen only once. Sequencing input: naive CD8+ T cells sorted from blood. The receptor source for this set is a man aged 18 to 29 in good health.

This chain joins TRBV5-1 and TRBJ2-3; 7 positions match TRBD2. The J segment lost 1 base and the V segment lost 6 bases, leaving 8 bases of the junction unmatched. The germline gives CDR1 SGHRS, CDR2 YFSETQ. CDR3 size: 15 residues. As DNA, the CDR3 is TGCGCCAGCACCCTGGGGAGCGGGGGCACAGATACGCAGTATTTT. It specifies CASTLGSGGTDTQYF.

This clone was counted once. J is TRBJ1-5 and V is TRBV28, with 7 bases matching TRBD1. CDR1 and CDR2 from the germline V gene are MDHEN and SYDVKM. Trimming took 6 bases from V and 2 from J; bases not matched to a gene: 7. CDR3 length equals 15 residues. CDR3 amino acids: CASSPQGSGNQPQHF. CDR3 DNA sequence: TGTGCCAGCAGCCCACAGGGGTCCGGCAATCAGCCCCAGCATTTT.

V usage is TRBV10-3 and J usage is TRBJ2-1, with a weak D call TRBD2 (6 bases). V was cut by 10 bases and J by 5 bases, with 9 bases left in between. The CDR3 covers 11 residues. The germline V gene encodes CDR1 ENHRY and CDR2 SYGVKD. This chain's CDR3 is CATSVDNEQFF. The CDR3 nucleotides are TGTGCCACTAGCGTCGACAATGAGCAGTTCTTC.

The rearrangement joins TRBV5-6 to TRBJ2-1; D is ambiguous. The CDR3 is made up of 12 amino acids. CDR1 and CDR2 (germline): SGHDT, YYEEEE. V lost 4 bases, J lost 7 bases, and 9 bases lay in between. This CDR3 reads CASSTMENEQFF. CDR3 in DNA: TGTGCCAGCAGCACAATGGAAAATGAGCAGTTCTTC.

The chain employs TRBV5-4 and TRBJ2-3; 11 bases are shared with TRBD2. Trimming cost V 9 bases and J 5 bases; bases outside gene matches: 8. CDR3 length equals 14 residues. Germline V gene sequence: CDR1 SGHNT, CDR2 YYREEE (reference sequence). CDR3 nucleotides: TGTGCCATCGAGACTAGCGGGATTCTAGATACGCAGTATTTT. The encoded protein is CAIETSGILDTQYF. Supplemented by reference TRBV5-4 and TRBJ2-3, the full variable domain reads ETGVTQSPTHLIKTRGQQVTLRCSSQSGHNTVSWYQQALGQGPQFIFQYYREEENGRGNFPPRFSGLQFPNYSSELNVNALELDDSALYLCAIETSGILDTQYFGPGTRLTVL.

This sequence joins TRBV5-1 and TRBJ1-1, with 7 bases fitting TRBD1. This CDR3 is 13 amino acids long. J lost 3 bases, V lost 4 bases, and 3 bases had no gene match. From germline, CDR1 is SGHRS and CDR2 YFSETQ. This CDR3 reads CASSGDSYTEAFF. CDR3 sequence (DNA): TGCGCCAGCAGCGGGGACAGCTACACTGAAGCTTTCTTT.

CDR3 bases: TGTGCCAGTAGTATAGTTGATGGACAGGGCTACGAGCAGTACTTC. This gives the protein CASSIVDGQGYEQYF. The genes are TRBV19 and TRBJ2-7, with TRBD1 matching over 8 bases. Germline V gene sequence: CDR1 LNHDA, CDR2 SQIVND (reference sequence). Trimming cost V 1 base and J 3 bases; bases outside gene matches: 5. This CDR3 spans 15 amino acids.

Only a few counts were recorded for this clone. The V gene is TRBV19, the J gene TRBJ1-5; 9 bases match TRBD1. Germline CDR1 and CDR2: LNHDA and SQIVND (reference sequence). J lost 5 bases, V lost 6 bases, and 5 bases had no gene match. The CDR3 is 14 residues long. Here the CDR3 DNA reads TGTGCCAGTAGCCGGGACAGGGACGATCAGCCCCAGCATTTT. Encoded protein: CASSRDRDDQPQHF.

The table lists this clone with a count of one. CDR3 DNA sequence: TGTGCCAGCAGCTTAGCGCTAAATTGGGAGGACGCTTTCTTT. Translation: CASSLALNWEDAFF. This sequence joins TRBV7-8 and TRBJ1-1; D ambiguous. V lost 0 bases to trimming and J lost 11 bases, with 16 bases between them. In germline, CDR1 is SGHVS, CDR2 FQNEAQ. The CDR3 is made up of 14 amino acids.

This clone was recorded once. The chain employs TRBV19 and TRBJ2-6; tentatively, D is TRBD2 (5 bases). Trimming removed 0 bases at V and 0 bases at J, with 9 bases between. From germline, CDR1 is LNHDA and CDR2 SQIVND (reference sequence). This CDR3 has 17 residues. The CDR3 region is CASSIDGEPSGANVLTF. CDR3 sequence (DNA): TGTGCCAGTAGTATAGATGGGGAGCCCTCTGGGGCCAACGTCCTGACTTTC. The complete variable domain, with remaining parts taken from reference TRBV19 and TRBJ2-6, reads DGGITQSPKYLFRKEGQNVTLSCEQNLNHDAMYWYRQDPGQGLRLIYYSQIVNDFQKGDIAEGYSVSREKKESFPLTVTSAQKNPTAFYLCASSIDGEPSGANVLTFGAGSRLTVL.

This clone was detected once. V usage is TRBV15 and J usage is TRBJ2-7; 7 bases align to TRBD1. This CDR3 comprises 16 residues. Per germline, CDR1 LNHNV and CDR2 YYDKDF (reference sequence). V lost 3 bases to trimming and J lost 2 bases; unmatched junction nucleotides: 10. CDR3 DNA: TGTGCCACCAGCAGCGGCAAAACAGGGGTGGCCTACGAGCAGTACTTC. Its translation is CATSSGKTGVAYEQYF.

The chain has TRBV5-1 and TRBJ1-3, with D hard to call. This CDR3 comprises 16 residues. V lost 4 bases and J lost 3, with 17 bases in between. Germline V gene sequence: CDR1 SGHRS, CDR2 YFSETQ. This chain's CDR3 is CASSPEGHRSGNTIYF. The CDR3 DNA is TGCGCCAGCAGCCCCGAGGGCCACCGGAGTGGAAACACCATATATTTT. The full variable domain, its missing parts supplied by reference TRBV5-1 and TRBJ1-3, is KAGVTQTPRYLIKTRGQQVTLSCSPISGHRSVSWYQQTPGQGLQFLFEYFSETQRNKGNFPGRFSGRQFSNSRSEMNVSTLELGDSALYLCASSPEGHRSGNTIYFGEGSWLTVV.

The chain couples TRBV15 to TRBJ1-2; a possible D gene is TRBD1 (5 bases). Trimming shortened V by 3 bases and J by 9 bases, and 17 bases separated the two germline ends. This CDR3 is 14 amino acids long. Germline V CDR1 and CDR2: LNHNV, YYDKDF (reference sequence). The CDR3 loop is CATSSSLGEGSYTF. The CDR3 DNA reads as TGTGCCACCAGCAGCAGTTTGGGGGAGGGTAGCTACACCTTC. The whole variable domain, filled in from reference TRBV15 and TRBJ1-2, reads DAMVIQNPRYQVTQFGKPVTLSCSQTLNHNVMYWYQQKSSQAPKLLFHYYDKDFNNEADTPDNFQSRRPNTSFCFLDIRSPGLGDTAMYLCATSSSLGEGSYTFGSGTRLTVV.

The rearrangement links TRBV13 to TRBJ1-5; D is ambiguous. The V gene's germline CDR1 is PRHDT and CDR2 FYEKMQ (reference sequence). The ends were cut back, 0 bases at V and 7 bases at J, with 13 bases in the middle. CDR3 size: 15 residues. This CDR3 reads CASSLGIADGQPQHF. The DNA for the CDR3 is TGTGCCAGCAGCTTAGGCATCGCAGACGGCCAGCCCCAGCATTTT.

The chain couples TRBV4-1 to TRBJ2-7; 13 bases map to TRBD2. The CDR3 extends over 16 amino acids. With 4 bases clipped from V and 7 bases from J, the junction kept 10 bases outside the gene matches. Germline V gene data show CDR1 as MGHRA and CDR2 as YSYEKL. CDR3 loop: CASSPIGLAGVQEQYF. In nucleotides, the CDR3 is TGCGCCAGCAGCCCAATCGGACTAGCGGGAGTACAGGAGCAGTACTTC.

This sequence joins TRBV28 and TRBJ2-7; tentatively, D is TRBD1 (6 bases). The V end lost 5 bases, the J end lost 3 bases, and 17 bases lay between the germline ends. Germline lookup yields CDR1 MDHEN and CDR2 SYDVKM. The CDR3 extends over 15 amino acids. The DNA of the CDR3 is TGTGCCAGCAGTCAGACAGGATTATTGGGCTACGAGCAGTACTTC. Translating it yields CASSQTGLLGYEQYF.

The V call is TRBV27, the J call TRBJ2-1; maybe TRBD1 (6 bases). Germline-derived CDR1 and CDR2 are MNHEY and SMNVEV (reference sequence). The CDR3 contains 15 residues. V was trimmed by 4 bases and J by 0 bases, leaving 10 bases between them. CDR3 sequence: CASSSTGSSYNEQFF. The CDR3 region has the DNA TGTGCCAGCAGTTCAACAGGGAGCTCCTACAATGAGCAGTTCTTC.

This clone was counted once. The chain has TRBV4-1 and TRBJ2-5, with D perhaps TRBD1 (6 bases). Per the germline V gene, CDR1 is MGHRA and CDR2 is YSYEKL. Trimming pared 0 bases from V and 4 bases from J, leaving 15 bases between. CDR3 length: 16 amino acids. CDR3 region: CASSQEGSGGRETQYF. DNA of the CDR3: TGCGCCAGCAGCCAAGAGGGGTCTGGGGGCCGAGAGACCCAGTACTTC.

This clone is a singleton in its sample. This chain joins TRBV7-9 and TRBJ1-4, with TRBD1 identical over 7 bases. Germline-derived CDR1 and CDR2 are SEHNR and FQNEAQ (reference sequence). After removal of 4 bases from V and 5 bases from J, the junction contained 7 bases not matched to a gene. The CDR3 sequence is 15 residues long. The CDR3 DNA is TGTGCCAGCAGCTCAACCGGGACAGAAAATGAAAAACTGTTTTTT. Protein sequence: CASSSTGTENEKLFF.

The gene calls are TRBV9 and TRBJ2-1; 10 bases match TRBD1. The CDR3 extends over 16 amino acids. After removal of 3 bases from V and 6 bases from J, the junction contained 9 bases not matched to a gene. Germline CDR1 and CDR2: SGDLS and YYNGEE. This chain's CDR3 is CASSEPGQGSGNEQFF. For the CDR3, the DNA is TGTGCCAGCAGCGAACCGGGACAGGGGTCTGGCAATGAGCAGTTCTTC.

V is TRBV7-9 and J is TRBJ2-1, with D possibly matching TRBD2 (6 bases). Germline V lookup: CDR1 SEHNR, CDR2 FQNEAQ (reference sequence). Trimming took 5 bases from V and 8 from J, leaving 19 bases between them. The CDR3 has 15 amino acids. The CDR3: CASSNPGAQRDEQFF. As DNA, the CDR3 is TGTGCCAGCAGCAACCCGGGAGCCCAGAGGGATGAGCAGTTCTTC.

The chain joins TRBV5-4 to TRBJ1-1; D is uncertain. Between the trimmed V and J ends, which lost 0 bases and 4 bases, there was a span of 13 bases. The CDR3 runs to 15 residues. CDR1 is SGHNT and CDR2 is YYREEE in the germline V gene (reference sequence). The CDR3 sequence is CASSLDLGSVTEAFF. CDR3 bases: TGTGCCAGCAGCTTGGATTTAGGGTCGGTCACTGAAGCTTTCTTT.

Regarding this clone: This same CDR3 is encoded by further DNA sequences in the sample. The chain has TRBV4-1 and TRBJ1-1; TRBD1 is a possible D gene (6 bases). Between the trimmed V and J ends, which lost 3 bases and 8 bases, there was a span of 13 bases. This CDR3 has 13 amino acids. Germline-derived CDR1 and CDR2 are MGHRA and YSYEKL. The CDR3 loop is CASSQAGTTEAFF. CDR3 DNA: TGCGCCAGCAGCCAGGCCGGGACAACGGAAGCTTTCTTT.

The chain joins TRBV13 to TRBJ2-1, with a possible D match to TRBD1 (6 bases). Per the germline V gene, CDR1 is PRHDT and CDR2 is FYEKMQ (reference sequence). This CDR3 has 13 amino acids. Trimming took off 3 bases at V and 9 bases at J, with 12 bases between the two ends. CDR3 nucleotides: TGTGCCAGCAGCTTTCCACAGGGCACTGAGCAGTTCTTC. Protein: CASSFPQGTEQFF.

The rearrangement joins TRBV6-5 to TRBJ2-1; 10 positions match TRBD2. V lost 5 bases, J lost 4 bases, and 5 bases stayed unmatched. From germline, CDR1 is MNHEY and CDR2 SVGAGI. This CDR3 contains 15 residues. The DNA for the CDR3 is TGTGCCAGCAGTGGGGGACTAGCGAAATACAATGAGCAGTTCTTC. Encoded protein: CASSGGLAKYNEQFF.

The genes are TRBV4-1 and TRBJ2-5; D gene ambiguous. Germline V gives CDR1 MGHRA, CDR2 YSYEKL. The CDR3 runs 13 residues. Trimming shortened V by 1 base and J by 5 bases, and 8 bases separated the two germline ends. CDR3 in DNA: TGCGCCAGCAGCCAAGGTCTCTGGGAGACCCAGTACTTC. Amino acid sequence: CASSQGLWETQYF.

This chain links TRBV4-2 with TRBJ2-1, with 13 bases matching TRBD2. Germline loops: CDR1 LGHNA, CDR2 YNFKEQ. Germline trimming cut 6 bases from V and 4 bases from J; bases unmatched to any gene: 0. This CDR3 spans 14 amino acids. The CDR3 bases are TGTGCCAGCAGGACTAGCGGGGGGTACAATGAGCAGTTCTTC. Residues: CASRTSGGYNEQFF.

This chain uses TRBV7-9 with TRBJ2-1; D is unresolved. CDR1 is SEHNR, CDR2 FQNEAQ, per germline (reference sequence). Trimming pared 6 bases from V and 6 bases from J, leaving 9 bases between. The CDR3 totals 12 residues. CDR3 sequence reads: CASRQWSNEQFF. In DNA form, the CDR3 reads TGTGCCAGCAGGCAATGGTCCAATGAGCAGTTCTTC.

The chain joins TRBV7-2 to TRBJ1-1; the D gene is possibly TRBD1 (5 bases). The CDR3 runs 12 residues. The germline gives CDR1 SGHTA, CDR2 FQGNSA. The V gene lost 2 bases and the J gene lost 7 bases, with 8 bases spanning the gap. CDR3 in DNA: TGTGCCAGCAGCTTATGGGGCTATGAAGCTTTCTTT. Translated: CASSLWGYEAFF. Based on the CDR3 plus reference TRBV7-2 and TRBJ1-1, the full variable domain is GAGVSQSPSNKVTEKGKDVELRCDPISGHTALYWYRQSLGQGLEFLIYFQGNSAPDKSGLPSDRFSAERTGGSVSTLTIQRTQQEDSAVYLCASSLWGYEAFFGQGTRLTVV.

This clone was picked up a small number of times. V is TRBV6-1 and J is TRBJ1-2; D is ambiguous. The CDR3 length is 8 residues. Germline V lookup: CDR1 MNHNS, CDR2 SASEGT. Deletions cut 4 bases from V and 9 bases from J, with 0 bases between. The chain's CDR3 is CASSGYTF. The DNA of the CDR3 is TGTGCCAGCAGTGGCTACACCTTC.

The chain is built from TRBV28 and TRBJ2-1, with a weak D call TRBD1 (6 bases). The ends were cut back, 6 bases at V and 2 bases at J, with 14 bases in the middle. The CDR3 covers 15 residues. CDR1 and CDR2 from the germline V gene are MDHEN and SYDVKM. The CDR3 spells CASSLTGSPYNEQFF. The CDR3 nucleotides read TGTGCCAGCAGCCTCACAGGGAGTCCCTACAATGAGCAGTTCTTC.

The V and J genes are TRBV5-6 and TRBJ2-7, with D maybe TRBD2 (5 bases). Germline V gene lookup returns CDR1 SGHDT and CDR2 YYEEEE. The CDR3 loop spans 14 amino acids. V was clipped by 0 bases and J by 2 bases, with 9 bases between them. Written as DNA, the CDR3 is TGTGCCAGCAGCTTGGGCGGGCCGCCCTACGAGCAGTACTTC. Translated: CASSLGGPPYEQYF.